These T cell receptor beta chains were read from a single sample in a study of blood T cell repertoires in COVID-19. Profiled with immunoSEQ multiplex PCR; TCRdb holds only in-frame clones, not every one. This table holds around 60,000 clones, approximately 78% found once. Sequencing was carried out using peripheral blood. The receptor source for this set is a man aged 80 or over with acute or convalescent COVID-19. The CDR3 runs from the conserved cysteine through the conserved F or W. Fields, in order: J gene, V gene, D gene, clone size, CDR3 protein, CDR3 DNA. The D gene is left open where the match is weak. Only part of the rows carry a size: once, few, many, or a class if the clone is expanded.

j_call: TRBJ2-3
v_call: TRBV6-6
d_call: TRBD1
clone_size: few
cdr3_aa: CASRDRGMDTQYF
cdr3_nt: TGTGCCAGCAGGGACAGGGGGATGGATACGCAGTATTTT

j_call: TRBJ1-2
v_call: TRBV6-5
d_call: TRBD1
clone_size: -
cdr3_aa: CASLNRDRAYYGYTF
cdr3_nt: TGTGCCAGCTTGAACCGGGACAGGGCGTACTATGGCTACACCTTC

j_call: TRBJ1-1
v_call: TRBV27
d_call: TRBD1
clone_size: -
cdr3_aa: CASSKRTGSEAFF
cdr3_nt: TGTGCCAGCAGTAAAAGGACAGGCTCTGAAGCTTTCTTT

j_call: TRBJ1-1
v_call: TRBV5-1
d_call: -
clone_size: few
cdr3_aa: CAVTGDFTEAFF
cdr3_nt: TGCGCCGTTACCGGGGACTTCACTGAAGCTTTCTTT

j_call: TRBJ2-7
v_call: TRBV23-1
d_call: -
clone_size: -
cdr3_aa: CASEGQLYEQYF
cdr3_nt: TGCGCCAGCGAAGGACAACTCTACGAGCAGTACTTC

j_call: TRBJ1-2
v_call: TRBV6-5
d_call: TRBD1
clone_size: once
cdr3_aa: CASKSGTAYGYTF
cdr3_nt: TGTGCCAGCAAATCCGGGACAGCCTATGGCTACACCTTC

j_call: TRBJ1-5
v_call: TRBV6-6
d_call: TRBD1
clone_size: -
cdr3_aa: CASSLRDRVNQPQHF
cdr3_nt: TGTGCCAGCAGTCTCCGGGACAGGGTAAATCAGCCCCAGCATTTT

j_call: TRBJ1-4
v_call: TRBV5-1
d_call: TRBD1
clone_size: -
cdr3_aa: CASSTGQGREKLFF
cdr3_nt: TGCGCCAGCAGCACGGGACAGGGCCGAGAAAAACTGTTTTTT

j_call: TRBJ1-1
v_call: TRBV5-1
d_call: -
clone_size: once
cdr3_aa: CASSSGYMNTEAFF
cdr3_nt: TGCGCCAGCAGCTCGGGGTATATGAACACTGAAGCTTTCTTT

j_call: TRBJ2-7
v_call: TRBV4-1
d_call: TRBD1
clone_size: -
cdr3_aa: CASSHLTGAYEQYF
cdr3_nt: TGCGCCAGCAGCCACCTGACAGGGGCCTACGAGCAGTACTTC

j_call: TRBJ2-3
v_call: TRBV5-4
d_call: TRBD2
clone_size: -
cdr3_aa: CASSLPLAGASTDTQYF
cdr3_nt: TGTGCCAGCAGCTTGCCGCTAGCGGGGGCCAGCACAGATACGCAGTATTTT

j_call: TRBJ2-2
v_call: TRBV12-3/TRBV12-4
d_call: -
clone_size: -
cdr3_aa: CASSSRGQELFF
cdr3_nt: TGTGCCAGCAGTTCACGGGGACAGGAGCTGTTTTTT

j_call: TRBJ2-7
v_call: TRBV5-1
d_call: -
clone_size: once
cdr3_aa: CASSLETGTNTLWYF
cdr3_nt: TGCGCCAGCAGCTTGGAAACCGGGACAAACACCCTTTGGTACTTC

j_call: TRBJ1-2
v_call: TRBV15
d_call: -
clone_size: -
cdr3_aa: CATSRDRGGLGGYTF
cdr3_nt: TGTGCCACCAGCAGAGATCGCGGGGGCTTGGGGGGCTACACCTTC

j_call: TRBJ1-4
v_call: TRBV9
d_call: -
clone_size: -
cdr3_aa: CASSPRGIAEKLFF
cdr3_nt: TGTGCCAGCAGCCCCCGCGGGATCGCCGAAAAACTGTTTTTT

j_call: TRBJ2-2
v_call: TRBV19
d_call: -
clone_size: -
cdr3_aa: CASSPQGLSLTGELFF
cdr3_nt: TGTGCCAGTAGTCCCCAGGGGCTGTCCTTAACCGGGGAGCTGTTTTTT

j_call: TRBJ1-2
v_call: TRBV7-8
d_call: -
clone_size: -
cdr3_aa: CASSLGGGEWYGYTF
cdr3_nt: TGTGCCAGCAGCTTAGGCGGGGGGGAGTGGTATGGCTACACCTTC

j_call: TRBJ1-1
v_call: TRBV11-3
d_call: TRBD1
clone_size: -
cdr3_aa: CASSKTGGWGTEAFF
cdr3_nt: TGTGCCAGCAGCAAGACAGGGGGCTGGGGCACTGAAGCTTTCTTT

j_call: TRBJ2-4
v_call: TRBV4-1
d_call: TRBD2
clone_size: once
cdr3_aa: CASSQGIAGGLAKNIQYF
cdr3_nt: TGCGCCAGCAGCCAAGGGATAGCGGGGGGGTTAGCCAAAAACATTCAGTACTTC

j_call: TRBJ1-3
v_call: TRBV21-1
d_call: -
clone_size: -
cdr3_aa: CASSHGQGARGNTIYF
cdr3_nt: TGTGCCAGCAGCCACGGACAGGGGGCGCGTGGAAACACCATATATTTT

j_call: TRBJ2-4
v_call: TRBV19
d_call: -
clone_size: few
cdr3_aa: CASADSLAKNIQYF
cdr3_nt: TGTGCCAGTGCGGACAGTCTAGCCAAAAACATTCAGTACTTC

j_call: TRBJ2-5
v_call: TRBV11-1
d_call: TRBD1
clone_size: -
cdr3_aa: CASSRGQGVKETQYF
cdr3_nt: TGTGCCAGCAGCCGGGGACAGGGGGTGAAAGAGACCCAGTACTTC

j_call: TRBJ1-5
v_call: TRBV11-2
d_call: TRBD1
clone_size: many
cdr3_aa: CASSVAGTGNQPQHF
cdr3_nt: TGTGCCAGCAGCGTAGCCGGGACAGGGAATCAGCCCCAGCATTTT

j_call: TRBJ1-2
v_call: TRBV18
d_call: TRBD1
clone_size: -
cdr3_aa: CASSRRQGGNYGYTF
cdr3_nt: TGTGCCAGCTCACGACGACAGGGAGGTAACTATGGCTACACCTTC

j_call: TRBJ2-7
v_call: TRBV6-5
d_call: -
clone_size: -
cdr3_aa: CASRVLTGTYEQYF
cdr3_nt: TGTGCCAGCAGGGTGTTGACAGGAACCTACGAGCAGTACTTC

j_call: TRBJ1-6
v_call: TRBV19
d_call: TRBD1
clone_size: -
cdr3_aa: CASSIRGLGNSPLHF
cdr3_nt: TGTGCCAGTAGTATAAGGGGGCTCGGTAATTCACCCCTCCACTTT

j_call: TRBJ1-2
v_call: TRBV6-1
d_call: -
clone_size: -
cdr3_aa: CASSEAGGGWYGYTF
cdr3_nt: TGTGCCAGCAGTGAAGCTGGGGGGGGATGGTATGGCTACACCTTC